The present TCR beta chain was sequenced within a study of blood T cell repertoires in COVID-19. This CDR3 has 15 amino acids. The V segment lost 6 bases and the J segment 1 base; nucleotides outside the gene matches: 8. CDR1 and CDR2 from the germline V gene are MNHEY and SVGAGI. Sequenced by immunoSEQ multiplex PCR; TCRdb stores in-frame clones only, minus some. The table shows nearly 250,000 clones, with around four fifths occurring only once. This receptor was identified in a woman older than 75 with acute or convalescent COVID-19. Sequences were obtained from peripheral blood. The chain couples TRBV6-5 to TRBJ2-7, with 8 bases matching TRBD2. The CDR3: CASRSPTSGSYEQYF. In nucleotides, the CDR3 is TGTGCCAGCAGATCGCCCACTAGCGGATCCTACGAGCAGTACTTC.